These T cell receptor beta chains were read from a single sample in a study of T cell responses to AZD1222 COVID-19 vaccine. The data were produced by immunoSEQ multiplex PCR, yet TCRdb's version contains in-frame clones alone and is incomplete. Of around 130,000 clones detected, around 90% appear once; the ten largest clones hold roughly 5.2%. The source material was peripheral blood, sampled 28 days after the second AZD1222 dose. Every receptor here comes from an adult who received the AZD1222 COVID-19 vaccine. The conserved cysteine and the conserved F or W are not part of the CDR3 here. A D gene is named only where the DNA matches it firmly. Size is stated for part of the rows, as once, few or many counts, or as a class when the clone is expanded.

NA	TRBV11-3	NA	ASSLAPKSNEQF
NA	TRBV30	TRBD1	AWRAGTGIEKLF
NA	TRBV7-2	NA	ASSKDISTNEKLF
NA	TRBV30	NA	AWEGTDYGYT
NA	TRBV20-1	TRBD1	SASRQGNEQF
NA	TRBV28	NA	ASRHEKLF
NA	TRBV10-3	NA	AISGLYEQY
NA	TRBV7-9	NA	ASSWAGQGISNQPQH
NA	TRBV6-2/TRBV6-3	TRBD1	ASSPRDRGPEAF
few	TRBV6-1	NA	ASSEWGRTEKLF
once	TRBV6-6	NA	ASSPLGVQPQH
NA	TRBV19	NA	ASSPYSPRATKYNEQF
NA	TRBV5-5	TRBD2	ASSPLLAGGVLAKNIQY
NA	TRBV24-1	TRBD1	ATSDLRGQGNQPQH
NA	TRBV18	NA	ASSPKGSRAEAF
NA	TRBV29-1	NA	SAGEGGRFGYT
NA	TRBV2	NA	ASSEGTLANYGYT
NA	TRBV18	NA	ASSPRSTSEQY
few	TRBV5-1	NA	ASSLARGDKIYEQY
NA	TRBV19	NA	ASSRGEGTDTQY
NA	TRBV6-5	NA	ASSYSQEFTGNGYT
NA	TRBV11-2	NA	ASSLGWGTDTQY
NA	TRBV6-5	TRBD1	ASSLQGADTGELF
NA	TRBV30	NA	AWTTGLGNTIY
NA	TRBV4-1	NA	ASSQQGTGNTIY
NA	TRBV3-1/TRBV3-2	NA	ASSPQIFSSGNTIY
NA	TRBV24-1	NA	ATSGSSGRDGDYGYT
NA	TRBV7-8	NA	ASSLRGEDEKLF
NA	TRBV19	NA	ASSRRGGTEAF
NA	TRBV27	TRBD2	ASSTQGLAGLQETQY
NA	TRBV5-1	NA	ASSKTVNTEAF
NA	TRBV4-1	NA	ASSQGVTPGHQNTGELF
NA	TRBV3-1/TRBV3-2	TRBD1	ASSPGGSQPQH
NA	TRBV10-3	NA	AISDGGTHSNQPQH
once	TRBV3-1/TRBV3-2	TRBD2	ASSHSSGGPSKTQY
NA	TRBV9	NA	ASSVGGSGVTDTQY
NA	TRBV10-3	TRBD1	AIKGQGSYGYT
once	TRBV9	TRBD2	ASSGRTSYNEQF
NA	TRBV6-4	TRBD1	ATSTGTNQPQH
NA	TRBV20-1	NA	SAWTNNEQF
NA	TRBV6-1	NA	ASSESPGLGTEAF
few	TRBV28	TRBD2	AYKISSGRAGGTDTQY
NA	TRBV28	NA	ASSLRSYEQY
NA	TRBV19	NA	ASSILYSQETQY
NA	TRBV7-9	NA	ASRRGVSGNTIY
NA	TRBV19	TRBD1	ASQDRDQPQH
NA	TRBV5-6	NA	ASSLARDYTGTEAF
once	TRBV10-3	NA	AISEQENTEAF
NA	TRBV29-1	NA	SVRQHNSPLH
NA	TRBV6-1	NA	ASSEQGGAGEPLH
NA	TRBV28	TRBD1	ASSIGTGVGSGYT
NA	TRBV7-9	NA	ASSFAGRGNQPQH
NA	TRBV12-3/TRBV12-4	TRBD2	ASSEAGADTQY
NA	TRBV7-9	TRBD1	ASSPLDRANYGYT
NA	TRBV28	NA	ASSSGERDTGELF
once	TRBV27	TRBD1	ASSFSGTGGYQPQH
NA	TRBV30	TRBD2	AWSRGGGRGNEQF
NA	TRBV18	TRBD1	ASSPLTGTDTEAF
NA	TRBV7-9	TRBD1	ASSQDRTTNQPQH